The TCR beta chain under discussion was sequenced for a study of blood T cell repertoires in COVID-19 (dated by TCRdb to the early 2020s). In the study overall: The collaborator samples originated in the United States, Italy and Spain and spanned the acute and convalescent phases of COVID-19. The material from the prospective study consisted of cDNA or gDNA derived from T cells, B-cell-depleted T cells, or PBMCs. The repertoires were released in a freely available public database meant as a resource for research on the immune response to SARS-CoV-2. Sample metadata almost always included a de-identified subject ID, COVID-19 status, age in years and sex. Where available, HLA class I and class II types were taken from metadata supplied by the sample provider and were not determined by assay-based typing. Subjects who had been exposed to COVID-19, were actively infected with it, or had recovered from it provided the deeply sampled blood TCRbeta repertoires that made up the dataset. The samples were drawn from the first 160 participants of the ongoing ImmuneRACE study and from 950 to 1,500 subjects provided by 6 global collaborators. What the authors observed across the whole study: Clinical and demographic metadata were provided uncurated, with the amount varying by source and participant.

Of note for this clone: No antigen is known for it. Nothing much larger sits one base from this clone, and base qualities are not available.

Whole blood was collected in K2EDTA tubes by collaborating institutions according to the institutions' own protocols. For TCRbeta analysis, collaborators shipped samples in one of three forms: frozen whole blood, isolated PBMCs, or DNA extracted from either of those sample types. CDR1 and CDR2 are drawn from the germline V gene (reference sequence): SEHNR, FQNEAQ. Deletion took 1 base off V and 5 bases off J, with a span of 8 bases between the germline ends. Counted from cysteine to phenylalanine, this CDR3 has 14 amino acids. Solely the CDR3 DNA is kept, with 42 bases framed from the first base. TCRbeta CDR3 regions were amplified from genomic DNA using the immunoSEQ Assay, a bias-controlled multiplex PCR. In the paper's pipeline: Within the assay, amplification of reference gene primers was used to estimate how many nucleated cells each sample contained. To quantify the absolute abundance of each unique TCRbeta CDR3 rearrangement, sequence reads were collapsed and filtered. For each sample, productive Simpson clonality was calculated as the square root of Simpson's diversity index over productive rearrangements. Sourced from immuneACCESS, this table was stored by TCRdb with only in-frame sequences that have V and J called. A share of the clones is absent; for the studies checked, an unresolved V gene accounts for under half, and the remainder has no known explanation. The DNA was the basis for D and trimming; V, J and clone size are from that table. The sample table records 70,000 to 95,000 clones; 70% to 90% of these occur just once. The ten largest clonotypes hold around 5% of the sample.

This clonotype was obtained from a woman aged 80 or older with active COVID-19. The chain is encoded by TRBV7-9 joined to TRBJ1-4; TRBD1 is possibly the D segment (6 matching bases). Sequencing was carried out using peripheral blood. The CDR3 has the sequence CASSLGTENEKLFF. The DNA sequence is as follows: TGTGCCAGCAGCTTAGGGACAGAAAATGAAAAACTGTTTTTT.